This T cell receptor beta chain was found in a study of metastatic and nonmetastatic thyroid tumors. General study findings and limits: Malignant thyroid tumors reportedly had TCR beta diversity that was significantly higher than in benign nodules, in blood and tumor.

The entire patient cohort was treatment-naive prior to thyroid surgery. By proportion, this clone is medium-sized (0.01 to 0.1%). Antigen specificity is unknown. The authors' processing: Clinicopathological groups differed in CDR3, with these differences serving to build a distant-metastasis classifier for papillary thyroid cancer. Using MiXCR, TCRdb reanalyzed the PCR reads. In this record, the V and J calls reflect TCRdb's handling and not the investigators' own analysis. The repertoire consists of thousands of clones, with approximately 25% occurring once and the leading ten covering about 15%. Germline CDR1 and CDR2: SGHDT and YYEEEE. This CDR3 spans 16 amino acids. With 0 bases clipped from V and 1 base from J, the junction kept 5 bases outside the gene matches.

Sequencing was done on a sample of adjacent normal tissue. This TCR derives from a female donor with papillary thyroid cancer or a benign thyroid nodule (not recorded which). Some clones in this sample may be carry-over from other donors' samples. The genes are TRBV5-6 and TRBJ2-5; 8 bases align to TRBD2. Here the CDR3 reads CASSLGAGVAQETQYF. CDR3 sequence (DNA): TGTGCCAGCAGCTTGGGAGCGGGAGTTGCCCAAGAGACCCAGTACTTC. Looking up the rest from reference TRBV5-6 and TRBJ2-5 gives the full variable domain: DAGVTQSPTHLIKTRGQQVTLRCSPKSGHDTVSWYQQALGQGPQFIFQYYEEEERQRGNFPDRFSGHQFPNYSSELNVNALLLGDSALYLCASSLGAGVAQETQYFGPGTRLLVL.